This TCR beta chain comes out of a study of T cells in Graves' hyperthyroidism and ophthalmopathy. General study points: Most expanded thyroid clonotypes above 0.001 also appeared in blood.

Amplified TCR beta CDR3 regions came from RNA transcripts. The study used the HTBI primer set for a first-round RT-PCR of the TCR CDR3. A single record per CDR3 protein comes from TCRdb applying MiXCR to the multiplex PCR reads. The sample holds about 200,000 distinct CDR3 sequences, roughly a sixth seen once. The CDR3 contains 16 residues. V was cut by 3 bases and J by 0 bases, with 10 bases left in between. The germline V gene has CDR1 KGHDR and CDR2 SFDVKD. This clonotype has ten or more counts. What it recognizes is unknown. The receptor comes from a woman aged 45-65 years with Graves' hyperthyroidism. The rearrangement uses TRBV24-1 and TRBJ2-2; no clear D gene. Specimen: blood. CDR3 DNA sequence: TGTGCCACCAGTGATCTCCCCTACGCGAACACCGGGGAGCTGTTTTTT. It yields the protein CATSDLPYANTGELFF.